The rows below give T cell receptor beta chains drawn from one sample of a study of blood T cell repertoires in COVID-19. Profiling relied on immunoSEQ multiplex PCR, and the TCRdb table lists in-frame clones only, not all of them. The sample gives some 290,000 clones, over 80% of which show up once; under 5.5% is in the top ten. The specimen sequenced was peripheral blood. Source of these receptors: a man aged 55 to 69 who had recovered from COVID-19. The CDR3 runs from the conserved cysteine through the conserved F or W. A D gene is named only where the DNA matches it firmly. Size values are once, few and many counts, or a class for expanded clones, and some rows have none.

D	V	size	J	CDR3	DNA
-	TRBV3-1/TRBV3-2	-	TRBJ1-6	CASSQVGGYNSPLHF	TGTGCCAGCAGCCAAGTGGGGGGTTATAATTCACCCCTCCACTTT
-	TRBV19	-	TRBJ1-2	CASSIPGRINGYTF	TGTGCCAGTAGTATACCAGGGAGGATCAACGGCTACACCTTC
TRBD1	TRBV9	-	TRBJ2-1	CASSETGGSGIEQFF	TGTGCCAGCAGCGAGACAGGGGGGTCCGGGATTGAGCAGTTCTTC
-	TRBV19	-	TRBJ2-1	CASSIGSVASSYNEQFF	TGTGCCAGTAGTATAGGATCGGTAGCCAGCTCCTACAATGAGCAGTTCTTC
-	TRBV9	-	TRBJ1-4	CASGGAGEKLFF	TGTGCCAGCGGGGGGGCTGGCGAAAAACTGTTTTTT
-	TRBV19	-	TRBJ2-5	CASSTGLSLGQTQYF	TGTGCCAGTAGTACCGGACTAAGCCTTGGTCAGACCCAGTACTTC
-	TRBV18	-	TRBJ2-1	CASSPTGGGHEQFF	TGTGCCAGCTCACCAACAGGGGGGGGCCATGAGCAGTTCTTC
TRBD1	TRBV3-1/TRBV3-2	-	TRBJ1-6	CASSPRTGDSPLHF	TGTGCCAGCAGCCCCCGGACAGGGGATTCACCCCTCCACTTT
-	TRBV7-9	-	TRBJ2-1	CASRIGGNEQFF	TGTGCCAGCAGAATAGGGGGAAATGAGCAGTTCTTC
-	TRBV18	-	TRBJ2-7	CASSPNREYEQYF	TGTGCCAGCTCACCTAACAGGGAGTACGAGCAGTACTTC
-	TRBV5-1	-	TRBJ1-1	CASSVGQNTEAFF	TGCGCCAGCAGCGTAGGACAGAACACTGAAGCTTTCTTT
-	TRBV6-1	-	TRBJ1-2	CASSEGKTARYGYTF	TGTGCCAGCAGTGAGGGTAAGACAGCCCGCTATGGCTACACCTTC
TRBD1	TRBV19	-	TRBJ1-6	CASRGTGQLGNSPLHF	TGTGCCAGTAGGGGGACAGGCCAATTGGGTAATTCACCCCTCCACTTT
TRBD1	TRBV5-1	-	TRBJ1-6	CASSLRTGDSPLHF	TGCGCCAGCAGCTTAAGGACAGGTGATTCACCCCTCCACTTT
-	TRBV18	-	TRBJ1-5	CASSTRQLNQPQHF	TGTGCCAGCTCCACAAGACAGCTCAATCAGCCCCAGCATTTT
-	TRBV6-5	-	TRBJ1-6	CATRPREYISPLHF	TGTGCCACACGACCTCGGGAGTATATTTCACCCCTCCACTTT
-	TRBV30	-	TRBJ2-1	CAWSVHEQFF	TGTGCCTGGAGTGTACACGAGCAGTTCTTC
-	TRBV28	-	TRBJ2-4	CASSPTGAKNIQYF	TGTGCCAGCAGTCCAACGGGGGCCAAAAACATTCAGTACTTC
TRBD2	TRBV19	-	TRBJ2-3	CASKLAGVADTQYF	TGTGCCAGTAAACTAGCGGGAGTAGCAGATACGCAGTATTTT
-	TRBV19	-	TRBJ2-4	CASSPLEGQAKNIQYF	TGTGCCAGTAGCCCCCTCGAGGGCCAGGCCAAAAACATTCAGTACTTC
-	TRBV5-6	-	TRBJ1-2	CASSLLAVRDSNYGYTF	TGTGCCAGCAGCTTGTTGGCCGTCCGGGACTCGAACTATGGCTACACCTTC
-	TRBV7-9	-	TRBJ1-2	CASSRTEHGYTF	TGTGCCAGCAGCCGGACTGAGCATGGCTACACCTTC
-	TRBV6-5	-	TRBJ1-1	CASSYRGSGTRAFF	TGTGCCAGCAGTTACCGAGGATCCGGGACACGCGCTTTCTTT
TRBD2	TRBV5-8	-	TRBJ2-5	CASSSGGRGADQETQYF	TGTGCCAGCAGCTCGGGAGGGAGGGGCGCGGACCAAGAGACCCAGTACTTC
-	TRBV5-1	few	TRBJ2-1	CASSSGLRWESNEQFF	TGCGCCAGCAGCTCCGGTCTTCGTTGGGAGTCGAATGAGCAGTTCTTC
-	TRBV4-2	-	TRBJ1-2	CASSQRRGAGYGYTF	TGTGCCAGCAGCCAAAGGAGGGGCGCGGGGTATGGCTACACCTTC
TRBD2	TRBV10-2	-	TRBJ2-3	CASSPGTRGTDTQYF	TGCGCCAGCAGCCCCGGGACTAGAGGCACAGATACGCAGTATTTT
TRBD2	TRBV4-2	few	TRBJ2-1	CASSQETSGAYNEQFF	TGTGCCAGCAGCCAAGAGACTAGCGGGGCCTACAATGAGCAGTTCTTC
TRBD1	TRBV3-1/TRBV3-2	-	TRBJ2-7	CASSQVGQGTSREQYF	TGTGCCAGCAGCCAAGTGGGACAGGGGACCTCTCGGGAGCAGTACTTC
-	TRBV7-9	-	TRBJ1-3	CASSGGRTVSGNTIYF	TGTGCCAGCAGCGGCGGGAGGACTGTCTCTGGAAACACCATATATTTT
TRBD1	TRBV6-6	-	TRBJ1-6	CASSHWSGTGVLSPLHF	TGTGCCAGCAGTCATTGGTCCGGGACAGGGGTTTTATCACCCCTCCACTTT
-	TRBV3-1/TRBV3-2	-	TRBJ1-4	CASSQGEGSGKLFF	TGTGCCAGCAGCCAAGGGGAGGGAAGTGGAAAACTGTTTTTT
-	TRBV5-1	-	TRBJ1-4	CASSLWGQNNEKLFF	TGCGCCAGCAGCTTGTGGGGCCAGAATAATGAAAAACTGTTTTTT
TRBD2	TRBV7-2	-	TRBJ2-1	CASSFLPRGGKSWNEQFF	TGTGCCAGCAGCTTCTTACCGCGGGGGGGGAAGTCTTGGAATGAGCAGTTCTTC
-	TRBV5-1	-	TRBJ2-5	CASSLVGSGSQETQYF	TGCGCCAGCAGCTTGGTCGGTAGCGGTAGCCAAGAGACCCAGTACTTC
TRBD2	TRBV29-1	-	TRBJ2-5	CSVDRGGEGTQYF	TGCAGCGTTGACCGGGGAGGGGAAGGGACCCAGTACTTC